Sequencing of this T cell receptor beta chain was carried out in a study of cytomegalovirus exposure and HLA in healthy donors. The approximately 120-subject validation cohort, separate from the roughly 700-subject first cohort, included the donors. Findings and caveats of the study: The study flagged around 160 TCR beta chains as cytomegalovirus-associated. In the 130 or so validation repertoires, a later analysis found that first-cohort TCR clusters tended to co-occur. Both high specificity and high sensitivity reportedly marked the classifier's diagnosis of cytomegalovirus status.

As concerns this clone: Its antigen is unidentified.

Germline-derived CDR1 and CDR2 are MDHEN and SYDVKM. The V end lost 6 bases, the J end lost 3 bases, and 20 bases lay between the germline ends. The CDR3 is 16 amino acids. The repertoire was sequenced with immunoSEQ multiplex PCR; TCRdb's copy has only in-frame clones and lacks some. The sample lists approximately 170,000 clones, about 89% occurring once. This sequence originates from a young woman in good health and CMV-seropositive. This sequence joins TRBV28 and TRBJ1-2; D unresolved. Specimen: PBMCs. The CDR3 loop is CASSPGEWWEYYGYTF. The DNA for the CDR3 is TGTGCCAGCAGCCCTGGGGAGTGGTGGGAATACTATGGCTACACCTTC.